Below are 5 T cell receptor beta chains sequenced from a single sample in a study of cytomegalovirus exposure and HLA in healthy donors. Use of 60 Vbeta and 13 Jbeta primers characterized the PCR. TCRdb keeps only in-frame clones here, not all; method: immunoSEQ multiplex PCR. Among some 150,000 clones, 75% to 85% were seen once, and the ten largest hold approximately 8.1%. Sequenced sample: PBMCs. The receptors were sampled from a woman aged 45-60 years in good health and CMV-seropositive.

This clone was seen a few times. DNA for the CDR3: TGCGCCAGCAGCCAAGTGGGCAGATACAATGAGCAGTTCTTC. Its translation: CASSQVGRYNEQFF. The chain combines TRBV4-1 with TRBJ2-1; no reliable D call. Trimming shortened V by 1 base and J by 4 bases, and 8 bases separated the two germline ends. The CDR3 spans 14 residues. Per the germline V gene, CDR1 is MGHRA and CDR2 is YSYEKL.

The chain carries TRBV18 and TRBJ1-4; the match to TRBD1 covers 8 bases. V gave up 6 bases and J gave up 3 bases; unmatched junction bases: 3. CDR3 length: 14 residues. Germline loops: CDR1 KGHSH, CDR2 LQKENI. The CDR3 DNA reads TGTGCCAGCTCCCCGACAGGGGCTAATGAAAAACTGTTTTTT. Translation: CASSPTGANEKLFF.

The rearrangement links TRBV7-3 to TRBJ2-7; the match to TRBD2 covers 7 bases. The V segment lost 0 bases and the J segment 2 bases; nucleotides outside the gene matches: 1. Germline lookup yields CDR1 SGHTA and CDR2 FQGTGA. The CDR3 consists of 14 residues. Here the CDR3 reads CASSLTGGTYEQYF. CDR3 bases: TGTGCCAGCAGCTTAACGGGAGGGACCTACGAGCAGTACTTC.

The chain couples TRBV25-1 to TRBJ1-1; D gene uncertain. This CDR3 spans 14 amino acids. The V end was cut by 1 base, the J end by 6 bases, with 12 bases between. Germline values: CDR1 MGHDK, CDR2 SYGVNS. This CDR3 reads CASSEFNSLAEAFF. In nucleotides, the CDR3 is TGTGCCAGCAGTGAATTCAACAGCTTAGCTGAAGCTTTCTTT.

This chain uses TRBV9 with TRBJ2-3, with a weak D call TRBD1 (5 bases). Deletions cut 0 bases from V and 6 bases from J, with 5 bases between. Germline CDR1 is SGDLS and CDR2 is YYNGEE. This CDR3 is 12 amino acids long. CDR3 in DNA: TGTGCCAGCAGCGTAGGGGGCGATACGCAGTATTTT. This translates into CASSVGGDTQYF.